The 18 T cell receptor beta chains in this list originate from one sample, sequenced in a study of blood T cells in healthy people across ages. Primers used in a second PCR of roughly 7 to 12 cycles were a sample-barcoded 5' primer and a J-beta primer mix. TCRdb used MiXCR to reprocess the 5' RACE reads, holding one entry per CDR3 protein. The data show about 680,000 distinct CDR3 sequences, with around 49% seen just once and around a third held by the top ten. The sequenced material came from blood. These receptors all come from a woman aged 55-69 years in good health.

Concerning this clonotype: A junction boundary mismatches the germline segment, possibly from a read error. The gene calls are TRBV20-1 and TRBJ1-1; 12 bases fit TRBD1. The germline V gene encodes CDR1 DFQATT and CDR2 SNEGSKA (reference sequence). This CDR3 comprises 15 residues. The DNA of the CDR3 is TGCGGTGCTAGAGACCTGGGACAGGGGGCGACTGAAGCTTTCTTT. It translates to CGARDLGQGATEAFF.

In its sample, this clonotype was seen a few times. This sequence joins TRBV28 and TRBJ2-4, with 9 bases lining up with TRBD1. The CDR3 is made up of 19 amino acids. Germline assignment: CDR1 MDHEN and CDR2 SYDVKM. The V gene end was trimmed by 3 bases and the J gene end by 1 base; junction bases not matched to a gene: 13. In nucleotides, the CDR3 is TGTGCCAGCAGTTTTCTTTCGGAAGGACAGGGGTTCGCCAAAAACATTCAGTACTTC. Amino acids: CASSFLSEGQGFAKNIQYF.

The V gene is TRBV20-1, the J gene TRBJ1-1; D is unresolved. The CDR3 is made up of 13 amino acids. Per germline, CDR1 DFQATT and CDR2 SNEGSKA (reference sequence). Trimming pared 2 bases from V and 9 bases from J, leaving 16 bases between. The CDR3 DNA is TGCAGTGCTAGACTCCCGGTCGAAGCCAAAGCTTTCTTT. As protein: CSARLPVEAKAFF.

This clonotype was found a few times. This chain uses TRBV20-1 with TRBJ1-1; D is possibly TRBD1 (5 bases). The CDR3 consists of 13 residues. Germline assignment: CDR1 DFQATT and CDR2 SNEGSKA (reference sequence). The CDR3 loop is CSLEGALGTEAFF. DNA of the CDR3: TGCAGCCTGGAAGGGGCCCTCGGCACTGAAGCTTTCTTT.

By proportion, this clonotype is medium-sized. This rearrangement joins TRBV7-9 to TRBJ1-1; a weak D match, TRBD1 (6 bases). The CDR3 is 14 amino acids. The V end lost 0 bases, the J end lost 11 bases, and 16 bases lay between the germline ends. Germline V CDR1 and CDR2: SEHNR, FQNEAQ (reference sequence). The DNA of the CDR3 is TGTGCCAGCAGCTTAGCTTCCACAGGGACTAGGGCTTTCTTT. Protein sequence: CASSLASTGTRAFF.

CDR3 DNA: TGCAGTGCTAGAGGGACAGGGGTTGGCTATGGCTACACCTTC. This translates into CSARGTGVGYGYTF. The gene calls are TRBV20-1 and TRBJ1-2; 9 bases fit TRBD1. There are 14 residues in the CDR3. With 1 base clipped from V and 4 bases from J, the junction kept 4 bases outside the gene matches. CDR1 and CDR2 (germline): DFQATT, SNEGSKA (reference sequence).

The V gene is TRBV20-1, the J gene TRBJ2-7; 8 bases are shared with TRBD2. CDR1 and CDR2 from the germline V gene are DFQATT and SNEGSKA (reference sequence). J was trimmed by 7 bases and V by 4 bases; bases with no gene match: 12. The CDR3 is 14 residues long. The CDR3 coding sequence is TGCAGTGCTACCGGACTAGCATCCATCAATGAGCAGTACTTC. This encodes CSATGLASINEQYF.

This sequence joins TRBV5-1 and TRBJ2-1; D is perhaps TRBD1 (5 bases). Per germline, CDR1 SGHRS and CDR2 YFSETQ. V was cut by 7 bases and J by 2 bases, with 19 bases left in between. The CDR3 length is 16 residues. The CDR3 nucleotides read TGCGCCAGCGGTCTGGGGCTGGATTTCACCTACAATGAGCAGTTCTTC. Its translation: CASGLGLDFTYNEQFF.

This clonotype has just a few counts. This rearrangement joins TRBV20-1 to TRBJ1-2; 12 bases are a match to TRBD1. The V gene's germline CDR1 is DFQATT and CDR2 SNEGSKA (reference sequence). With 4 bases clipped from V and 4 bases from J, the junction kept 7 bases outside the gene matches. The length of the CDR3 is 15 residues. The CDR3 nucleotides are TGCAGTGCTACCGCGGGACAGGGGGCGAGCTATGGCTACACCTTC. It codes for CSATAGQGASYGYTF.

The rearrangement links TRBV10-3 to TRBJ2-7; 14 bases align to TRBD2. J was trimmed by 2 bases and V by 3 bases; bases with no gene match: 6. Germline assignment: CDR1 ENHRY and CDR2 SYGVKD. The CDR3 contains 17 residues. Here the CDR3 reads CAISELGLAGGAYEQYF. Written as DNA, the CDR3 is TGTGCCATCAGTGAACTCGGACTAGCGGGAGGCGCCTACGAGCAGTACTTC.

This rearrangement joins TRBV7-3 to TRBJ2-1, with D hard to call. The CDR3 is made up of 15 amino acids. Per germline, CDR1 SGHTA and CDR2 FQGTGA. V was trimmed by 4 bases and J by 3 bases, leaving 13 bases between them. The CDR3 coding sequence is TGTGCCAGCAGCTATACGACGACGGGCTACAATGAGCAGTTCTTC. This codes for CASSYTTTGYNEQFF. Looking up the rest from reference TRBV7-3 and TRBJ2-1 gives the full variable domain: GAGVSQTPSNKVTEKGKYVELRCDPISGHTALYWYRQSLGQGPEFLIYFQGTGAADDSGLPNDRFFAVRPEGSVSTLKIQRTERGDSAVYLCASSYTTTGYNEQFFGPGTRLTVL.

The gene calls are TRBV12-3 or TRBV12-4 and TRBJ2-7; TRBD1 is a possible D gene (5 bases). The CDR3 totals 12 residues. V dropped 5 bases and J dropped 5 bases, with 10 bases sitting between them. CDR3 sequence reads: CASSKGSHEQYF. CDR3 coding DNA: TGTGCCAGCAGTAAGGGGTCCCACGAGCAGTACTTC.

The CDR3 sequence: CSASLHSGANVLTF. The CDR3 bases are TGCAGTGCCAGCCTTCACTCTGGGGCCAACGTCCTGACTTTC. This chain connects TRBV20-1 to TRBJ2-6; no firm D call. The CDR3 loop spans 14 amino acids. Deletions cut 6 bases from V and 0 bases from J, with 9 bases between. Germline V CDR1 and CDR2: DFQATT, SNEGSKA (reference sequence).

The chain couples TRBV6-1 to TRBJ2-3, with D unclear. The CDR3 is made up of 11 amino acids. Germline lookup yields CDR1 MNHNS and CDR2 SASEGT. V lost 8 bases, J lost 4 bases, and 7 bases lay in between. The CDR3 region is CASEMADTQYF. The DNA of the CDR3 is TGTGCCAGCGAAATGGCAGATACGCAGTATTTT.

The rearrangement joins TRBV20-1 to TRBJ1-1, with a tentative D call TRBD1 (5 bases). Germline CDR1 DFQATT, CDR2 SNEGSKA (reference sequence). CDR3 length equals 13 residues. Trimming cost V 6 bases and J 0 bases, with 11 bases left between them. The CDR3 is CSATQGVNTEAFF. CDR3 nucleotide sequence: TGCAGTGCCACGCAGGGCGTGAACACTGAAGCTTTCTTT.

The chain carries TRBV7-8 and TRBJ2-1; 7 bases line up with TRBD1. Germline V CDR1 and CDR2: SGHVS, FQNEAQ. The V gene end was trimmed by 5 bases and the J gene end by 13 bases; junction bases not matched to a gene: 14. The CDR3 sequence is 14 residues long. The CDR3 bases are TGTGCCAGCAGCCTCCAGACAGGGAGAGAGACCCAGTTCTTC. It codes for CASSLQTGRETQFF.

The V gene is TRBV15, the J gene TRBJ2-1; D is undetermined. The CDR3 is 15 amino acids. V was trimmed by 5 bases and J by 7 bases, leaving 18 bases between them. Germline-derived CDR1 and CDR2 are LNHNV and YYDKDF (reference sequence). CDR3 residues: CATSDPRRVGNEQFF. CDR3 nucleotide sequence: TGTGCCACCAGCGACCCTCGTAGGGTCGGGAATGAGCAGTTCTTC.

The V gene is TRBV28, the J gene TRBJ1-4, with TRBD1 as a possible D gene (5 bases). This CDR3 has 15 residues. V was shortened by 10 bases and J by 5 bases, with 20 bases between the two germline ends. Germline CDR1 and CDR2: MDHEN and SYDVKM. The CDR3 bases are TGTGCCAACAGCCGAGAGGGACCGTTAAATGAAAAACTGTTTTTT. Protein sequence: CANSREGPLNEKLFF.